Below, 29 T cell receptor beta chains from the same sample are listed, as sequenced in a study of CD8+CD57+ T cells in acquired aplastic anemia. Profiling of TCR beta VDJ combinations and CDR3 sequences used genomic DNA as template. TCRdb re-derived calls from the reads in MiXCR, one entry per CDR3 protein. The data show around 200,000 distinct CDR3 sequences, approximately 60% seen once. An expansion of CD8+CD57+ cells by flow cytometry had been shown in patients chosen for sequencing. The sample comprised sorted CD4+, CD8+, or CD8+CD57+ T cells (not recorded which) from PBMCs. The receptors here all came from a human donor with aplastic anemia.

A few counts support this clonotype. The chain recombines TRBV24-1 with TRBJ1-1, with a possible D match to TRBD1 (5 bases). Looked up from germline, CDR1 is KGHDR and CDR2 is SFDVKD. Between the trimmed V and J ends, which lost 9 bases and 4 bases, there was a span of 17 bases. The CDR3 is 14 residues long. The CDR3 sequence is CATLFNRDVTEAFF. CDR3 coding DNA: TGTGCCACCCTCTTTAACCGGGACGTCACTGAAGCTTTCTTT.

This chain joins TRBV10-2 and TRBJ1-4; D gene ambiguous. The CDR3 consists of 13 residues. The V end was cut by 4 bases, the J end by 7 bases, with 10 bases between. Germline loops: CDR1 WSHSY, CDR2 SAAADI. The CDR3 reads CASSGTDTEKLFF. The CDR3 region has the DNA TGCGCCAGCAGTGGGACCGACACTGAAAAACTGTTTTTT.

The sample holds a few counts of this clonotype. CDR3 bases: TGTGCCACCAGTGACTCCACGTACGAGCAGTACTTC. Its translation: CATSDSTYEQYF. The rearrangement joins TRBV24-1 to TRBJ2-7; D is uncertain. In germline, CDR1 is KGHDR, CDR2 SFDVKD. The CDR3 is 12 amino acids. V lost 4 bases, J lost 4 bases, and 7 bases lay in between.

In its sample, this clonotype was seen many times. CDR3 in DNA: TGCAGCGCAGGGACTAGCTACCTCACCGGGGAGCTGTTTTTT. This gives the protein CSAGTSYLTGELFF. The chain is built from TRBV29-1 and TRBJ2-2; 9 bases match TRBD2. CDR1 is SQVTM, CDR2 ANQGSEA, per germline. After removal of 7 bases from V and 4 bases from J, the junction contained 7 bases not matched to a gene. This CDR3 comprises 14 residues.

V and J are TRBV2 and TRBJ2-5; D might be TRBD2 (6 bases). The germline V and J ends were trimmed by 5 bases and 2 bases, with 12 bases remaining between them. The V gene's germline CDR1 is SNHLY and CDR2 FYNNEI. The CDR3 is 14 amino acids. CDR3 sequence (DNA): TGTGCCAGCAGTATACTGACTAGACAAGAGACCCAGTACTTC. It encodes CASSILTRQETQYF.

This clonotype turned up a few times. CDR3 bases: TGTGCCAGCAGTGAAGCAGAGGGTACATCCGAGCAGTACTTC. Translated: CASSEAEGTSEQYF. V gene TRBV2 combines with J gene TRBJ2-7; possible D gene TRBD2, 5 bases. The germline gives CDR1 SNHLY, CDR2 FYNNEI. Trimming left V 0 bases short and J 6 bases short, with 12 bases between. The CDR3 runs 14 residues. The entire variable domain, with the rest obtained from reference TRBV2 and TRBJ2-7, is as follows: EPEVTQTPSHQVTQMGQEVILRCVPISNHLYFYWYRQILGQKVEFLVSFYNNEISEKSEIFDDQFSVERPDGSNFTLKIRSTKLEDSAMYFCASSEAEGTSEQYFGPGTRLTVT.

The chain recombines TRBV7-2 with TRBJ2-3, with D unresolved. Deletions cut 4 bases from V and 3 bases from J, with 8 bases between. This CDR3 has 13 residues. Germline V gives CDR1 SGHTA, CDR2 FQGNSA. Here the CDR3 reads CASSSPPTDTQYF. The CDR3 DNA reads as TGTGCCAGCAGCTCTCCTCCAACAGATACGCAGTATTTT.

This rearrangement joins TRBV10-3 to TRBJ1-1; perhaps TRBD1 as D (5 bases). The CDR3 is 13 amino acids. Germline CDR1 ENHRY, CDR2 SYGVKD. V was shortened by 7 bases and J by 3 bases, with 12 bases between the two germline ends. The CDR3, as DNA: TGTGCCATCATGGGGCGTTTGGACACTGAAGCTTTCTTT. This codes for CAIMGRLDTEAFF.

The rearrangement joins TRBV24-1 to TRBJ2-1; 7 bases align to TRBD2. CDR1 is KGHDR and CDR2 is SFDVKD in the germline V gene. The ends lost 4 bases at V and 0 bases at J; junction bases unmatched: 8. CDR3 length equals 17 residues. The CDR3 nucleotides are TGTGCCACCAGTGAACCCCTCGGGGGGAGCTCCTACAATGAGCAGTTCTTC. Its protein product is CATSEPLGGSSYNEQFF.

The chain is built from TRBV7-9 and TRBJ1-2; 11 bases agree with TRBD1. The germline CDR1 and CDR2 sequences are SEHNR and FQNEAQ (reference sequence). There are 16 residues in the CDR3. Losses at the gene ends were 3 bases for V and 5 bases for J; bases not matched to a gene: 8. The CDR3 DNA sequence: TGTGCCAGCAGCTTCGCCGGCGGGACAGGGGGTTATGGCTACACCTTC. Translating it yields CASSFAGGTGGYGYTF.

This chain uses TRBV15 with TRBJ2-1; no clear D. Germline V CDR1 and CDR2: LNHNV, YYDKDF (reference sequence). CDR3 length: 13 amino acids. The V and J ends lost 3 bases and 8 bases respectively, with 11 bases between them. CDR3 loop: CATSSSPQHEQFF. Written as DNA, the CDR3 is TGTGCCACCAGCAGCTCCCCCCAGCATGAGCAGTTCTTC.

The V call is TRBV9, the J call TRBJ2-7, with 7 bases aligning to TRBD1. Trimming cost V 0 bases and J 4 bases; bases outside gene matches: 7. Germline V gene data show CDR1 as SGDLS and CDR2 as YYNGEE. The CDR3 sequence is 15 residues long. CDR3 DNA sequence: TGTGCCAGCAGCGTAGGGGTAGGGGGCGTTTACGAGCAGTACTTC. Protein product: CASSVGVGGVYEQYF.

The gene calls are TRBV5-1 and TRBJ2-1, with D unclear. V lost 1 base to trimming and J lost 9 bases, with 5 bases between them. The CDR3 runs to 11 residues. CDR1 SGHRS and CDR2 YFSETQ come from the germline V gene. DNA for the CDR3: TGCGCCAGCAGCTTGCGGCTTGAGCAGTTCTTC. It encodes CASSLRLEQFF.

This clonotype has only a few counts. V is TRBV20-1 and J is TRBJ2-1; D unclear. V was shortened by 1 base and J by 4 bases, with 8 bases between the two germline ends. The CDR3 has 13 residues. The germline CDR1 and CDR2 sequences are DFQATT and SNEGSKA (reference sequence). CDR3 DNA sequence: TGCAGTGCTAGAGGCGCAGCTTACAATGAGCAGTTCTTC. It translates to CSARGAAYNEQFF.

The rearrangement uses TRBV24-1 and TRBJ2-1, with 12 bases lining up with TRBD1. With 3 bases clipped from V and 10 bases from J, the junction kept 6 bases outside the gene matches. Germline V gene lookup returns CDR1 KGHDR and CDR2 SFDVKD. The CDR3 is 15 residues long. CDR3 amino acids: CATSDPGQGAGEQFF. The DNA for the CDR3 is TGTGCCACCAGTGATCCGGGACAGGGGGCAGGGGAGCAGTTCTTC.

This clonotype was observed a handful of times. The chain has TRBV24-1 and TRBJ2-1; 11 positions match TRBD2. The CDR3 extends over 16 amino acids. Unmatched junction bases numbered 4, after V lost 4 bases and J lost 3 bases. Germline V gene lookup returns CDR1 KGHDR and CDR2 SFDVKD. This CDR3 reads CATSDAGTSGYNEQFF. DNA of the CDR3: TGTGCCACCAGTGACGCCGGGACTAGCGGCTACAATGAGCAGTTCTTC.

This clonotype was detected a few times. The chain recombines TRBV5-1 with TRBJ2-1; 11 bases map to TRBD2. CDR3 length: 16 residues. J lost 5 bases, V lost 3 bases, and 7 bases had no gene match. Germline assignment: CDR1 SGHRS and CDR2 YFSETQ. CDR3 sequence (DNA): TGCGCCAGCAGCTCGACCGGGACTAGCGGAGACAATGAGCAGTTCTTC. Its translation is CASSSTGTSGDNEQFF. Together with reference TRBV5-1 and TRBJ2-1, the CDR3 gives the full variable domain: KAGVTQTPRYLIKTRGQQVTLSCSPISGHRSVSWYQQTPGQGLQFLFEYFSETQRNKGNFPGRFSGRQFSNSRSEMNVSTLELGDSALYLCASSSTGTSGDNEQFFGPGTRLTVL.

This clonotype was seen only once. This rearrangement joins TRBV5-6 to TRBJ1-3; tentatively, D is TRBD1 (5 bases). Germline assignment: CDR1 SGHDT and CDR2 YYEEEE. The CDR3 contains 13 residues. V gave up 0 bases and J gave up 10 bases, with 11 bases separating them. The CDR3 DNA reads as TGTGCCAGCAGCTTGGAGGGCGAGGGGACCATATATTTT. Translating gives CASSLEGEGTIYF.

The V and J genes are TRBV7-6 and TRBJ2-2; D remains ambiguous. The germline V gene has CDR1 SGHVS and CDR2 FNYEAQ. Trimming removed 1 base at V and 5 bases at J, with 8 bases between. This CDR3 has 14 residues. The CDR3 DNA reads as TGTGCCAGCAGCTTAGAAGTGTTTACCGGGGAGCTGTTTTTT. It specifies CASSLEVFTGELFF.

This clonotype was picked up one time. V usage is TRBV29-1 and J usage is TRBJ2-3, with 7 bases aligning to TRBD1. The germline CDR1 and CDR2 sequences are SQVTM and ANQGSEA. CDR3 size: 20 residues. The V gene end was trimmed by 4 bases and the J gene end by 2 bases; junction bases not matched to a gene: 24. The DNA of the CDR3 is TGCAGCGTTGCTTATCTCGGGACAGAGAGGTTGGGTCTTCCCACAGATACGCAGTATTTT. Amino acids: CSVAYLGTERLGLPTDTQYF.

The J gene is TRBJ2-7, the V gene TRBV19; weak D call: TRBD2 (6 bases). Germline CDR1 reads LNHDA; CDR2 reads SQIVND (reference sequence). The CDR3 runs 13 residues. Trimming removed 0 bases at V and 4 bases at J, with 7 bases between. DNA for the CDR3: TGTGCCAGTAGTATAGAAGGAGGGTACGAGCAGTACTTC. The encoded protein is CASSIEGGYEQYF. The entire variable domain, with the rest obtained from reference TRBV19 and TRBJ2-7, is as follows: DGGITQSPKYLFRKEGQNVTLSCEQNLNHDAMYWYRQDPGQGLRLIYYSQIVNDFQKGDIAEGYSVSREKKESFPLTVTSAQKNPTAFYLCASSIEGGYEQYFGPGTRLTVT.

This rearrangement joins TRBV7-6 to TRBJ1-4; D call uncertain. Looked up from germline, CDR1 is SGHVS and CDR2 is FNYEAQ. Trimming shortened V by 4 bases and J by 4 bases, and 7 bases separated the two germline ends. CDR3 size: 13 residues. In DNA, the CDR3 is TGTGCCAGCAGCTACCCCGTTAATGAAAAACTGTTTTTT. Translated, it gives CASSYPVNEKLFF.

Turning to this clonotype: Mismatch with germline at one junction end may stem from a read error. The chain carries TRBV5-5 and TRBJ2-3; perhaps TRBD2 as D (5 bases). Germline CDR1 is SGHKS and CDR2 is YYEKEE (reference sequence). CDR3 length: 13 residues. In DNA, the CDR3 is TGCGCCAGCAAAGCGGACTCCACAGATACGCAGTATTTT. It encodes CASKADSTDTQYF.

DNA of the CDR3: TGTGCCAGCAGCTTAGGGCAACAGCGGGACTATGGCTACACCTTC. Its translation: CASSLGQQRDYGYTF. This rearrangement joins TRBV7-3 to TRBJ1-2; no definite D call. Deletions cut 2 bases from V and 3 bases from J, with 13 bases between. The length of the CDR3 is 15 residues. Germline CDR1 is SGHTA and CDR2 is FQGTGA. Combining the CDR3 with reference TRBV7-3 and TRBJ1-2 gives the whole variable domain GAGVSQTPSNKVTEKGKYVELRCDPISGHTALYWYRQSLGQGPEFLIYFQGTGAADDSGLPNDRFFAVRPEGSVSTLKIQRTERGDSAVYLCASSLGQQRDYGYTFGSGTRLTVV.

V gene TRBV20-1 combines with J gene TRBJ2-2, with 8 bases lining up with TRBD1. The CDR3 totals 16 residues. CDR1 is DFQATT, CDR2 SNEGSKA, per germline (reference sequence). Trimming at V came to 5 bases and at J to 5 bases, leaving 13 bases not matched to a gene. The CDR3 DNA reads as TGCAGTGCTCCAAAACCCACAGGGGGTAGGACCGGGGAGCTGTTTTTT. Its protein is CSAPKPTGGRTGELFF.

The rearrangement uses TRBV5-1 and TRBJ2-1, with 9 nucleotides matching TRBD2. CDR1 and CDR2 from the germline V gene are SGHRS and YFSETQ. Trimming took 3 bases from V and 3 from J; bases not matched to a gene: 4. The CDR3 contains 15 residues. CDR3 DNA: TGCGCCAGCAGCTCCGGACTAGCGATCTACAATGAGCAGTTCTTC. Protein product: CASSSGLAIYNEQFF.

This clonotype was seen many times. This chain uses TRBV19 with TRBJ1-6; D is unclear. This CDR3 is built from 15 residues. V was shortened by 4 bases and J by 2 bases, with 9 bases between the two germline ends. Per germline, CDR1 LNHDA and CDR2 SQIVND (reference sequence). The CDR3: CASSTDDAYNSPLHF. The CDR3 DNA follows: TGTGCCAGTAGTACGGACGACGCCTATAATTCACCCCTCCACTTT.

The chain recombines TRBV7-6 with TRBJ2-1; 12 bases agree with TRBD2. The CDR3 covers 18 residues. Germline V gives CDR1 SGHVS, CDR2 FNYEAQ. Unmatched junction bases numbered 14, after V lost 4 bases and J lost 7 bases. The CDR3 sequence is CASSYPLAGGPEGNEQFF. The CDR3 DNA reads as TGTGCCAGCAGCTACCCGCTAGCGGGGGGGCCGGAGGGGAATGAGCAGTTCTTC.

This chain uses TRBV19 with TRBJ1-6; maybe TRBD1 (5 bases). V gave up 7 bases and J gave up 14 bases, with 12 bases separating them. The CDR3 totals 11 residues. The V gene's germline CDR1 is LNHDA and CDR2 SQIVND (reference sequence). In DNA form, the CDR3 reads TGTGCCAGTATGGAGGGGATCACCCTCCACTTT. Its translation: CASMEGITLHF.